This T cell receptor (beta chain) was recorded in a study of T cell responses to AZD1222 COVID-19 vaccine. Study-wide results and limits: Receipt of two AZD1222 doses was followed by a rise in Spike-specific TCR breadth and depth. Spike-wide vaccine-associated CD4 TCRs dominated at 160-218 and 743-854. Donors in the cohort were predominantly white British and more often female, and clonal diversity was possibly underestimated.

Here immunoSEQ multiplex PCR was the method, and the copy in TCRdb shows in-frame clones only, minus some. The sample records 100,000 to 150,000 clones, around 89% being singletons. Between the trimmed V and J ends, which lost 0 bases and 7 bases, there was a span of 16 bases. In germline, CDR1 is SGDLS, CDR2 YYNGEE. The CDR3 is made up of 15 amino acids. As regards this clone: What it binds is not known.

Pooling was applied to second doses at about 4 or about 12 weeks. The chain employs TRBV9 and TRBJ2-5, with D possibly matching TRBD1 (6 bases). This TCR was sampled from an adult who received the AZD1222 COVID-19 vaccine. The specimen was peripheral blood, collected 28 days after the second AZD1222 dose. The CDR3 reads CASSVAPTGSTTQYF. CDR3 bases: TGTGCCAGCAGCGTAGCCCCCACAGGGTCTACGACCCAGTACTTC.